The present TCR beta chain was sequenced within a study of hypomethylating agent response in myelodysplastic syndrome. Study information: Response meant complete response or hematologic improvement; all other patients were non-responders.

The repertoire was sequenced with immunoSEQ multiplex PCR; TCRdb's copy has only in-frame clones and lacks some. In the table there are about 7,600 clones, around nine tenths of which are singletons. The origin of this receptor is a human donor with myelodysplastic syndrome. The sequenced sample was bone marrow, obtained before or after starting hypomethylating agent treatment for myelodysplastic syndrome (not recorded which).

The CDR3 DNA follows: TGTGCCAGCAGGAAACAGGTTAGCTCCTACGAGCAGTACGTC. As protein: CASRKQVSSYEQYV. The rearrangement joins TRBV2 to TRBJ2-7; a weak D match, TRBD1 (5 bases). The CDR3 consists of 14 residues. Germline V lookup: CDR1 SNHLY, CDR2 FYNNEI. Deletions cut 6 bases from V and 0 bases from J, with 12 bases between.